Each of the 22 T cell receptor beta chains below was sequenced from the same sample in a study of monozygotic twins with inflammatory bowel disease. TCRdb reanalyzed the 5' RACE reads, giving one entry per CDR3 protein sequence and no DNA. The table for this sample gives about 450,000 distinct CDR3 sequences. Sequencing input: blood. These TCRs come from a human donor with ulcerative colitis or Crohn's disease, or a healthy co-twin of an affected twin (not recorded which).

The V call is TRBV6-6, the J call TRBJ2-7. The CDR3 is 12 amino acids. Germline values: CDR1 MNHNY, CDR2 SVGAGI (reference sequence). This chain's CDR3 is CASSFGQYEQYF.

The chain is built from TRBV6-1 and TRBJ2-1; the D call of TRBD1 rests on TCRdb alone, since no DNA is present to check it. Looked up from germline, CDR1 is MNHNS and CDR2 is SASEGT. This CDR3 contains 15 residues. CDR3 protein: CASSPDRAIYNEQFF.

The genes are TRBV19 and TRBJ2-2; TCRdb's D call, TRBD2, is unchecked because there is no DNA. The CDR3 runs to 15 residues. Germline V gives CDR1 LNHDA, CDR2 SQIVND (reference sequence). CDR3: CASRQAGENTGELFF.

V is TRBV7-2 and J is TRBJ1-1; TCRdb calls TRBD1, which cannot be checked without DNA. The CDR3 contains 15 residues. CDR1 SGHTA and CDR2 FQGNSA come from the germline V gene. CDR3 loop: CASSLRQGKGTEAFF.

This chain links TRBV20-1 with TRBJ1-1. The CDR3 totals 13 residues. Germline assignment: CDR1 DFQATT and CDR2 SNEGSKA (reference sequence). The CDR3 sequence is CSARGDMNTEAFF.

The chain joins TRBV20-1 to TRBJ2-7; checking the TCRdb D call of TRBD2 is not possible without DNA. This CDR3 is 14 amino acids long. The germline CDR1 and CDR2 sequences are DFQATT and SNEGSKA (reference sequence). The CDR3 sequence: CSAKSSGLAYEQYF.

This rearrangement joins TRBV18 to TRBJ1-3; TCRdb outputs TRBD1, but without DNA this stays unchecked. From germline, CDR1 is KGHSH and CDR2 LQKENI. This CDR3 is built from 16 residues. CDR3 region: CASSFYTGTERNTIYF.

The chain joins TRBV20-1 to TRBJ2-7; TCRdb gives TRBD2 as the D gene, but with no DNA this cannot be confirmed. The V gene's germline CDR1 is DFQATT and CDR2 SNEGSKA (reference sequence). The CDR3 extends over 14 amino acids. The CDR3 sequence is CSARPASGVHEQYF.

CDR3: CSARGRGNTEAFF. The rearrangement links TRBV20-1 to TRBJ1-1; without DNA, the TCRdb call of TRBD1 cannot be checked. Germline CDR1 DFQATT, CDR2 SNEGSKA (reference sequence). The CDR3 extends over 13 amino acids.

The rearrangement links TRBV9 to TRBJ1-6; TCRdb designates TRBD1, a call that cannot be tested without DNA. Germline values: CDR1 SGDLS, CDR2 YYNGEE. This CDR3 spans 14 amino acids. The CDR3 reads CASSAARANSPLHF.

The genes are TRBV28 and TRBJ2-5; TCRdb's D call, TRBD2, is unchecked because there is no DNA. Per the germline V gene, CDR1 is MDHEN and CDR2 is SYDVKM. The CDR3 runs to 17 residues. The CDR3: CASTSLAGDSRGETQYF.

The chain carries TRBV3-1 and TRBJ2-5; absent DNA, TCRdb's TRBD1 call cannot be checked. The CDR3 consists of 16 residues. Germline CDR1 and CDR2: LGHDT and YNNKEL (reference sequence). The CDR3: CASSHYRGFPKEAQYF.

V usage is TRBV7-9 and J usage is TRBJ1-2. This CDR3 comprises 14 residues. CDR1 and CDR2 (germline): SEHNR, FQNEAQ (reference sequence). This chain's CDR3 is CASSAVSTLEGYTF.

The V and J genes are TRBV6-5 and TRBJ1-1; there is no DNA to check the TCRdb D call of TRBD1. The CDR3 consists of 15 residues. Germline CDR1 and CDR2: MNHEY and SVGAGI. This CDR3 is CASSSGTGDHTEAFF.

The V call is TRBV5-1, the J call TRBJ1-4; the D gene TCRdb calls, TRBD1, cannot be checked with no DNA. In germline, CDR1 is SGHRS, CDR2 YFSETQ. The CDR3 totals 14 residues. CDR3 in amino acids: CASSFEGGNEKLFF.

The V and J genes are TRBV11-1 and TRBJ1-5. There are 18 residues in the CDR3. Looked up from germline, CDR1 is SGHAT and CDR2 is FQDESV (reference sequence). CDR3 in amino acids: CASRSTPSAGHSNQPQHF.

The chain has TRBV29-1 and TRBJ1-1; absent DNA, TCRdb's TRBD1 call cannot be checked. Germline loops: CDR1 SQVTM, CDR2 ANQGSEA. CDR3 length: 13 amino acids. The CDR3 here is CSVSTQWTEGAFF.

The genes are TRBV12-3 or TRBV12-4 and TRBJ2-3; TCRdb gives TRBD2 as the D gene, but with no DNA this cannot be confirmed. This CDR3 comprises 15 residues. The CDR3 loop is CASSLAAGGPDTQYF.

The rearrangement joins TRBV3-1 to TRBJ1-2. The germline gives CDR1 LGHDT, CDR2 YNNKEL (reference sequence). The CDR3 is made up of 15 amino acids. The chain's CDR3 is CASRSTDGSNYGYTF.

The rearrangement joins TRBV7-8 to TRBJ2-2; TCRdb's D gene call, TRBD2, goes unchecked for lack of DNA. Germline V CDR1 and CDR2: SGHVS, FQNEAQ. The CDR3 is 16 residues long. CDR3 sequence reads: CASSLEGIMNTGELFF. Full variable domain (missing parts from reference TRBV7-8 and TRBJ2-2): GAGVSQSPRYKVAKRGQDVALRCDPISGHVSLFWYQQALGQGPEFLTYFQNEAQLDKSGLPSDRFFAERPEGSVSTLKIQRTQQEDSAVYLCASSLEGIMNTGELFFGEGSRLTVL.

CDR3 amino acids: CASSPGTGAITEAFF. This rearrangement joins TRBV7-9 to TRBJ1-1; TCRdb gives TRBD1 as the D gene, but with no DNA this cannot be confirmed. The CDR3 has 15 residues. Germline loops: CDR1 SEHNR, CDR2 FQNEAQ (reference sequence).

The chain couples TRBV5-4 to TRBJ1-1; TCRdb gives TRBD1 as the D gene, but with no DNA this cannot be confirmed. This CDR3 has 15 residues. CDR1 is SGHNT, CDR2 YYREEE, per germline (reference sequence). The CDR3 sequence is CASSFADRANTEAFF.